This record looks at one T cell receptor (beta chain) sequence and its context. The target antigen is unknown. V dropped 4 bases and J dropped 9 bases, with 10 bases sitting between them. The CDR3 loop spans 12 amino acids. From germline, CDR1 is MNHEY and CDR2 SVGEGT. These data belong to a study of T cell responses to AZD1222 COVID-19 vaccine. Study-wide results and limits: Most donors were white British, females outnumbered males, and clonal diversity was possibly underestimated. There were repertoire samples only from the period after the peak T cell response.

Timing groups of about 4 and about 12 weeks for second doses were pooled. Assay used: immunoSEQ multiplex PCR; TCRdb lists only in-frame clones, some missing. The sample contains 150,000 to 200,000 clones, 85% to 95% of which appear only once. The source material was peripheral blood, sampled 28 days after the second AZD1222 dose. This TCR was sampled from an adult who received the AZD1222 COVID-19 vaccine. The chain carries TRBV6-2 or TRBV6-3 and TRBJ1-5; the D is unclear. The CDR3 nucleotides read TGTGCCAGCAGTTCCCCGGTTGGGCCCCAGCATTTT. Its translation: CASSSPVGPQHF.